A selection of T cell receptor beta chains follows, all from one sample in a study of control samples from healthy donors and cancer patients. Using immunoSEQ multiplex PCR, the repertoire was profiled, and TCRdb retains in-frame clones only, with some absent. The table lists about 94,000 clones, over 75% of them singletons. The specimen sequenced was blood. The receptors were gathered from a woman under 30 in good health. Both conserved end residues are part of each CDR3. D genes are given only for firm matches. Clone sizes are given selectively: once, few, many, or a class where the clone is expanded.

d_gene: -
j_gene: TRBJ1-2
abundance: -
v_gene: TRBV5-6
CDR3aa: CASSFLQGGYTF
CDR3nt: TGTGCCAGCAGCTTTCTCCAAGGGGGCTACACCTTC

d_gene: -
j_gene: TRBJ2-3
abundance: -
v_gene: TRBV9
CDR3aa: CASSPLPGLGRTDTQYF
CDR3nt: TGTGCCAGCAGCCCCCTCCCGGGGTTGGGTCGCACAGATACGCAGTATTTT

d_gene: -
j_gene: TRBJ2-1
abundance: -
v_gene: TRBV15
CDR3aa: CATSRGGSTNNEQFF
CDR3nt: TGTGCCACCAGCAGAGGCGGAAGTACGAACAATGAGCAGTTCTTC

d_gene: -
j_gene: TRBJ2-7
abundance: -
v_gene: TRBV5-4
CDR3aa: CASSPRTQQAEQYF
CDR3nt: TGTGCCAGCAGCCCTAGAACACAACAGGCCGAGCAGTACTTC

d_gene: -
j_gene: TRBJ1-2
abundance: -
v_gene: TRBV18
CDR3aa: CASSPESVSGYTF
CDR3nt: TGTGCCAGCTCACCCGAGAGTGTCTCTGGCTACACCTTC

d_gene: TRBD2
j_gene: TRBJ2-2
abundance: few
v_gene: TRBV5-6
CDR3aa: CASSLVAGGYTGELFF
CDR3nt: TGTGCCAGCAGCTTGGTGGCGGGGGGGTACACCGGGGAGCTGTTTTTT

d_gene: TRBD1
j_gene: TRBJ1-5
abundance: -
v_gene: TRBV27
CDR3aa: CASRITGGGQPQHF
CDR3nt: TGTGCCAGCAGGATTACAGGGGGAGGGCAGCCCCAGCATTTT

d_gene: TRBD1
j_gene: TRBJ1-1
abundance: -
v_gene: TRBV5-1
CDR3aa: CASEQGRLGNTEAFF
CDR3nt: TGCGCCAGTGAACAGGGGCGATTGGGGAACACTGAAGCTTTCTTT

d_gene: -
j_gene: TRBJ2-5
abundance: -
v_gene: TRBV4-1
CDR3aa: CASSQERQGLKETQYF
CDR3nt: TGCGCCAGCAGCCAAGAACGGCAGGGGCTGAAGGAGACCCAGTACTTC

d_gene: -
j_gene: TRBJ2-5
abundance: -
v_gene: TRBV6-1
CDR3aa: CASSEFTGGETQYF
CDR3nt: TGTGCCAGCAGTGAATTTACAGGAGGGGAGACCCAGTACTTC

d_gene: TRBD1
j_gene: TRBJ2-5
abundance: -
v_gene: TRBV12-5
CDR3aa: CASGGQGAETQYF
CDR3nt: TGTGCTAGTGGGGGACAGGGTGCAGAGACCCAGTACTTC

d_gene: -
j_gene: TRBJ1-2
abundance: -
v_gene: TRBV25-1
CDR3aa: CASSEIEGSAHLHGYTF
CDR3nt: TGTGCCAGCAGTGAGATAGAGGGGAGCGCTCATCTCCATGGCTACACCTTC

d_gene: -
j_gene: TRBJ1-1
abundance: -
v_gene: TRBV2
CDR3aa: CASSEDRLGTAFF
CDR3nt: TGTGCCAGCAGTGAAGACAGGCTCGGGACAGCTTTCTTT

d_gene: TRBD2
j_gene: TRBJ2-5
abundance: -
v_gene: TRBV24-1
CDR3aa: CATSDLRAGSQETQYF
CDR3nt: TGTGCCACCAGTGATTTGCGAGCGGGGAGCCAAGAGACCCAGTACTTC

d_gene: -
j_gene: TRBJ2-1
abundance: -
v_gene: TRBV10-3
CDR3aa: CAISEKTEYNEQFF
CDR3nt: TGTGCCATCAGTGAAAAGACAGAGTACAATGAGCAGTTCTTC

d_gene: TRBD1
j_gene: TRBJ1-1
abundance: -
v_gene: TRBV27
CDR3aa: CASSLLFAGGEAFF
CDR3nt: TGTGCCAGCAGCTTATTATTCGCAGGGGGCGAAGCTTTCTTT

d_gene: TRBD1
j_gene: TRBJ1-2
abundance: -
v_gene: TRBV5-1
CDR3aa: CASSLEVRGRGPDGYTF
CDR3nt: TGCGCCAGCAGCTTGGAGGTTCGTGGCAGGGGGCCCGATGGCTACACCTTC

d_gene: -
j_gene: TRBJ1-2
abundance: -
v_gene: TRBV27
CDR3aa: CASSPNQGKDGYTF
CDR3nt: TGTGCCAGCAGTCCCAATCAGGGGAAGGATGGCTACACCTTC

d_gene: TRBD2
j_gene: TRBJ2-5
abundance: -
v_gene: TRBV10-2
CDR3aa: CASMTLRAGGPGETQYF
CDR3nt: TGCGCCAGCATGACCCTAAGAGCGGGGGGGCCTGGGGAGACCCAGTACTTC

d_gene: TRBD1
j_gene: TRBJ1-4
abundance: -
v_gene: TRBV6-1
CDR3aa: CASSEEGAVQKLFF
CDR3nt: TGTGCCAGCAGTGAGGAGGGGGCGGTCCAAAAACTGTTTTTT

d_gene: -
j_gene: TRBJ1-4
abundance: -
v_gene: TRBV21-1
CDR3aa: CASSLGPGFDEKLFF
CDR3nt: TGTGCCAGCAGCCTAGGTCCAGGGTTTGATGAAAAACTGTTTTTT

d_gene: TRBD2
j_gene: TRBJ2-3
abundance: -
v_gene: TRBV5-4
CDR3aa: CASGAGGPTDTQYF
CDR3nt: TGTGCCAGCGGAGCGGGGGGCCCCACAGATACGCAGTATTTT

d_gene: TRBD2
j_gene: TRBJ2-3
abundance: once
v_gene: TRBV4-1
CDR3aa: CASSQGGGGADTQYF
CDR3nt: TGCGCCAGCAGCCAAGGGGGCGGGGGGGCAGATACGCAGTATTTT

d_gene: TRBD1
j_gene: TRBJ2-3
abundance: -
v_gene: TRBV10-3
CDR3aa: CATAQDRVADTQYF
CDR3nt: TGTGCCACCGCGCAGGACAGGGTTGCCGATACGCAGTATTTT

d_gene: TRBD1
j_gene: TRBJ2-7
abundance: -
v_gene: TRBV6-5
CDR3aa: CASSYSAAGGIYEQYF
CDR3nt: TGTGCCAGCAGTTACTCCGCGGCAGGGGGCATTTACGAGCAGTACTTC

d_gene: -
j_gene: TRBJ2-2
abundance: -
v_gene: TRBV2
CDR3aa: CASRPFANTGELFF
CDR3nt: TGTGCCAGCAGGCCCTTTGCGAACACCGGGGAGCTGTTTTTT

d_gene: TRBD1
j_gene: TRBJ2-4
abundance: -
v_gene: TRBV12-5
CDR3aa: CASGLDRGLGKNIQYF
CDR3nt: TGTGCTAGTGGTTTGGACAGGGGGCTTGGCAAAAACATTCAGTACTTC

d_gene: -
j_gene: TRBJ1-3
abundance: -
v_gene: TRBV6-1
CDR3aa: CASSESVLSSGNTIYF
CDR3nt: TGTGCCAGCAGTGAAAGTGTACTGTCCTCTGGAAACACCATATATTTT

d_gene: TRBD2
j_gene: TRBJ2-7
abundance: once
v_gene: TRBV6-6
CDR3aa: CASSPRGGLLYEQYF
CDR3nt: TGTGCCAGCAGTCCCCGCGGGGGTTTACTCTACGAGCAGTACTTC

d_gene: TRBD2
j_gene: TRBJ2-2
abundance: -
v_gene: TRBV11-3
CDR3aa: CASSLSGGGTGELFF
CDR3nt: TGTGCCAGCAGCCTTAGCGGGGGGGGCACCGGGGAGCTGTTTTTT

d_gene: -
j_gene: TRBJ2-1
abundance: -
v_gene: TRBV5-4
CDR3aa: CASSLSQGRDEQFF
CDR3nt: TGTGCCAGCAGCTTGAGTCAGGGTCGGGATGAGCAGTTCTTC

d_gene: -
j_gene: TRBJ1-2
abundance: -
v_gene: TRBV5-1
CDR3aa: CASSLAANYGYTF
CDR3nt: TGCGCCAGCAGCTTGGCGGCTAACTATGGCTACACCTTC

d_gene: -
j_gene: TRBJ2-3
abundance: -
v_gene: TRBV6-1
CDR3aa: CASSEALRAGADTQYF
CDR3nt: -

d_gene: -
j_gene: TRBJ1-1
abundance: -
v_gene: TRBV5-4
CDR3aa: CASSPGQGRETEAFF
CDR3nt: TGTGCCAGCAGCCCGGGTCAGGGGCGAGAAACTGAAGCTTTCTTT

d_gene: -
j_gene: TRBJ2-3
abundance: -
v_gene: TRBV2
CDR3aa: CASSRRGSGTDTQYF
CDR3nt: TGTGCCAGCAGTCGTCGGGGCTCCGGCACAGATACGCAGTATTTT

d_gene: -
j_gene: TRBJ1-1
abundance: -
v_gene: TRBV7-9
CDR3aa: CASGVNTEAFF
CDR3nt: TGTGCCAGCGGGGTGAACACTGAAGCTTTCTTT

d_gene: -
j_gene: TRBJ1-1
abundance: -
v_gene: TRBV5-4
CDR3aa: CASSETGLHTEAFF
CDR3nt: TGTGCCAGCAGCGAGACAGGCCTACACACTGAAGCTTTCTTT

d_gene: TRBD1
j_gene: TRBJ2-3
abundance: -
v_gene: TRBV2
CDR3aa: CASSEGDRAADTQYF
CDR3nt: TGTGCCAGCAGTGAAGGGGACAGGGCCGCAGATACGCAGTATTTT

d_gene: -
j_gene: TRBJ2-1
abundance: -
v_gene: TRBV4-1
CDR3aa: CASSQDIGINPNNEQFF
CDR3nt: TGCGCCAGCAGCCAAGATATCGGTATAAACCCCAACAATGAGCAGTTCTTC

d_gene: -
j_gene: TRBJ1-2
abundance: -
v_gene: TRBV6-1
CDR3aa: CASSEDGTFYGYTF
CDR3nt: TGTGCCAGCAGTGAAGATGGGACATTCTATGGCTACACCTTC

d_gene: -
j_gene: TRBJ2-7
abundance: -
v_gene: TRBV27
CDR3aa: CASSTTGWYDEQYF
CDR3nt: TGTGCCAGCAGTACCACAGGGTGGTATGACGAGCAGTACTTC

d_gene: -
j_gene: TRBJ1-1
abundance: few
v_gene: TRBV2
CDR3aa: CASSEGERVAFF
CDR3nt: TGTGCCAGCAGTGAGGGAGAGAGGGTAGCTTTCTTT

d_gene: -
j_gene: TRBJ1-4
abundance: few
v_gene: TRBV4-2
CDR3aa: CASSQDPGDLNEKLFF
CDR3nt: TGTGCCAGCAGCCAAGATCCGGGGGACCTTAATGAAAAACTGTTTTTT

d_gene: -
j_gene: TRBJ1-2
abundance: -
v_gene: TRBV4-2
CDR3aa: CASSQETQYPYGYTF
CDR3nt: TGTGCCAGCAGCCAAGAAACACAGTACCCCTATGGCTACACCTTC

d_gene: -
j_gene: TRBJ1-2
abundance: -
v_gene: TRBV28
CDR3aa: CASSNRDGNYGYTF
CDR3nt: TGTGCCAGCAGTAACCGGGACGGAAACTATGGCTACACCTTC

d_gene: -
j_gene: TRBJ1-2
abundance: -
v_gene: TRBV7-8
CDR3aa: CASSPGPNYGYTF
CDR3nt: TGTGCCAGCAGCCCCGGACCTAACTATGGCTACACCTTC

d_gene: TRBD1
j_gene: TRBJ2-1
abundance: -
v_gene: TRBV9
CDR3aa: CASSVPRRGQGGGEQFF
CDR3nt: TGTGCCAGCAGCGTCCCACGACGGGGACAGGGTGGTGGTGAGCAGTTCTTC

d_gene: -
j_gene: TRBJ2-1
abundance: -
v_gene: TRBV5-4
CDR3aa: CASSLYSSVRRGATNEQFF
CDR3nt: TGTGCCAGCAGCTTGTATTCATCGGTGCGTCGGGGAGCGACCAATGAGCAGTTCTTC